This T cell receptor (beta chain) came from a study of blood T cell repertoires in COVID-19 (dated by TCRdb to 2019 to 2021). For context, the study as a whole: The collaborator samples originated in the United States, Italy and Spain and spanned the acute and convalescent phases of COVID-19. The repertoires were released in a freely available public database intended as a resource for research on the immune response to SARS-CoV-2. The material from the prospective study consisted of cDNA or gDNA derived from T cells, B-cell-depleted T cells, or PBMCs. Deeply sampled blood TCRbeta repertoires from subjects exposed to, actively infected with, or recovered from COVID-19 were included in the dataset. Where available, HLA class I and class II types were taken from metadata supplied by the sample provider and were not determined by assay-based typing. The samples were drawn from the first 160 participants of the ongoing ImmuneRACE study and from 1,254 subjects provided by 6 global collaborators. Nearly every sample came with metadata listing a de-identified subject ID, COVID-19 status, age in years and sex.

Comment on this clone: No cognate antigen has been identified for it. Nothing much larger sits one base from this clone, and base qualities are not available.

TCRbeta CDR3 regions were amplified from genomic DNA by means of the immunoSEQ Assay, a bias-controlled multiplex PCR. The study's own analysis went as follows. Nucleated cell counts per sample were estimated from amplification of reference gene primers within the assay. To quantify the absolute abundance of each unique TCRbeta CDR3 rearrangement, sequence reads were collapsed and filtered. Productive Simpson clonality was computed per sample as the square root of Simpson's diversity index over productive rearrangements. TCRdb took over this immuneACCESS table, retaining in-frame rearrangements with V and J assigned. Such tables are incomplete; in checked studies, under half of the missing clones stem from an unresolved V gene, and the remainder is unexplained. D and trimming were read from the DNA, whereas the V and J calls and clone size are those reported in that table. Here the sample has 300,000 to 350,000 clones; 90% occur a single time. About 7% of the sample is held by the ten biggest clonotypes.

On the study overall, not on this receptor specifically: The quantity of clinical and demographic metadata differed by source and by participant and was supplied without curation.

One collaborating source in Seattle enrolled patients while the patients were actively infected and followed the patients over time throughout the course of disease. Whole blood was collected in K2EDTA tubes by collaborating institutions according to the institutions' own protocols. For TCRbeta analysis, collaborators shipped samples in one of three forms: frozen whole blood, isolated PBMCs, or DNA extracted from either of those sample types. Inclusive of the bounding cysteine and phenylalanine, the CDR3 is 13 residues long. Only CDR3 DNA is held: 39 bases, read in frame from base 1. From a lookup of the germline V gene, CDR1 and CDR2 are SGHTA and FQGNSA. V is clipped by 5 bases and J by 7 bases, and the sequence between their germline boundaries is 14 bases long.

In this chain, TRBV7-2 is recombined with TRBJ1-1; TRBD1 is a weak D gene call, 6 bases matching. Sequenced input: peripheral blood. The source is a woman in her 30s with COVID-19, enrolled during active disease. The DNA sequence is as follows: TGTGCCAGCAGCACTCAGGGGAGGGTTGAAGCTTTCTTT. Translated, it gives CASSTQGRVEAFF.